This T cell receptor beta chain emerged from a study of T cell clones after liver transplantation. Produced via immunoSEQ multiplex PCR; TCRdb's table is partial and in-frame only. Of fewer than 70,000 clones in the sample, 71% were seen once. V shed 0 bases and J shed 6 bases, with 7 bases lying between them. Looked up from germline, CDR1 is SGHRS and CDR2 is YFSETQ. This CDR3 contains 13 residues. The specimen comprised CD4+ T cells from blood, sampled before liver transplant. The rearrangement joins TRBV5-1 to TRBJ2-1; D not certain. The clonotype comes from a human donor who received a liver transplant. DNA for the CDR3: TGCGCCAGCAGCTTGGGAGTTACCAATGAGCAGTTCTTC. This sequence encodes CASSLGVTNEQFF.